The 8 T cell receptor beta chains below come from one sample, sequenced in a study of lymphopenia after photon versus proton radiotherapy. Some clones are missing from TCRdb's copy, which holds only in-frame ones; the method was immunoSEQ multiplex PCR. The sample holds some 28,000 clones, around 82% seen once. Sample: peripheral blood, taken from a patient treated with photon-based radiotherapy. These receptors originate from a man in his fifties with gastric cancer.

The chain employs TRBV5-1 and TRBJ2-7, with D possibly TRBD2 on 5 matching bases. Looked up from germline, CDR1 is SGHRS and CDR2 is YFSETQ. The ends were cut back, 4 bases at V and 4 bases at J, with 9 bases in the middle. The CDR3 has 12 residues. The CDR3 DNA is TGCGCCAGCAGCCGGGGTAGGTACGAGCAGTACTTC. This encodes CASSRGRYEQYF.

The J gene is TRBJ1-5, the V gene TRBV6-1; 7 positions agree with TRBD1. The V segment lost 10 bases and the J segment 7 bases; nucleotides outside the gene matches: 10. This CDR3 is built from 13 residues. Germline CDR1 is MNHNS and CDR2 is SASEGT. CDR3 loop: CATRGGVVQPQHF. The CDR3 DNA sequence: TGTGCCACCAGGGGGGGGGTTGTCCAGCCCCAGCATTTT.

The rearrangement uses TRBV6-1 and TRBJ2-4; no definite D call. The length of the CDR3 is 14 residues. The V end lost 4 bases, the J end lost 2 bases, and 9 bases lay between the germline ends. Germline V gene sequence: CDR1 MNHNS, CDR2 SASEGT. CDR3: CASSVVATKNIQYF. The CDR3, as DNA: TGTGCCAGCAGTGTTGTGGCTACCAAAAACATTCAGTACTTC.

The rearrangement links TRBV4-3 to TRBJ1-4; TRBD1 is a possible D gene (6 bases). The CDR3 is made up of 13 amino acids. Germline V gene lookup returns CDR1 LGHNA and CDR2 YSLEER. V lost 4 bases and J 12 bases, leaving 15 bases between the germline ends. CDR3 amino acids: CASSRYRERELFF. CDR3 sequence (DNA): TGCGCCAGCAGCCGATACAGGGAAAGGGAACTGTTTTTT.

The chain is built from TRBV27 and TRBJ1-1; 8 nucleotides line up with TRBD1. Looked up from germline, CDR1 is MNHEY and CDR2 is SMNVEV (reference sequence). This CDR3 contains 13 residues. Trimming cost V 6 bases and J 5 bases; bases outside gene matches: 5. CDR3 nucleotides: TGTGCCAGCAGGGGGACAGGTCCAACTGAAGCTTTCTTT. Translated, it gives CASRGTGPTEAFF.

The chain couples TRBV30 to TRBJ1-1; D perhaps matches TRBD1 (5 bases). Germline V gives CDR1 GTSNPN, CDR2 SVGIG (reference sequence). Trimming took 0 bases from V and 0 from J, leaving 8 bases between them. This CDR3 comprises 14 residues. CDR3 sequence reads: CAWSVPGLNTEAFF. The CDR3 nucleotides read TGTGCCTGGAGTGTACCAGGGCTGAACACTGAAGCTTTCTTT.

The chain couples TRBV11-3 to TRBJ2-7, with 8 bases fitting TRBD1. V shed 4 bases, J shed 5 bases, and the junction held 10 bases outside the gene matches. The CDR3 spans 15 residues. Germline V gene lookup returns CDR1 SGHNT and CDR2 YENEEA. The CDR3 loop reads CASSSFRQGLHEQYF. The DNA for the CDR3 is TGTGCCAGCAGCTCGTTTAGACAGGGGCTTCACGAGCAGTACTTC.

The CDR3 bases are TGTGCCAGCAGCGACGAGGACAGGGGCCTGAACACTGAAGCTTTCTTT. It translates to CASSDEDRGLNTEAFF. V and J are TRBV9 and TRBJ1-1, with 9 bases lining up with TRBD1. Germline V gives CDR1 SGDLS, CDR2 YYNGEE. Trimming removed 3 bases from V and 0 bases from J; junction bases left unmatched: 6. The CDR3 is 16 residues long.